Below are 9 T cell receptor beta chains sequenced from a single sample in a study of shared clonotypes between healthy human individuals. The table came from immunoSEQ multiplex PCR; TCRdb's copy has only in-frame clones and leaves some out. The data contain roughly 2.2 million clones, just over 90% of them seen just once; the ten biggest clones take up around 0.4%. The sequenced sample was naive CD4+ T cells from PBMCs. Subset of the sample: CD45RA+ positively selected. The receptor source for this set is a man aged 18 to 30 in good health. Some clones in this sample may be carry-over from other donors' samples.

V and J are TRBV2 and TRBJ1-2; unclear D gene. V was shortened by 6 bases and J by 8 bases, with 13 bases between the two germline ends. The CDR3 has 12 residues. From germline, CDR1 is SNHLY and CDR2 FYNNEI. The CDR3 sequence is CASSPIIRGYTF. For the CDR3, the DNA is TGTGCCAGCAGCCCGATTATCAGGGGCTACACCTTC.

This clone was counted once. The V gene is TRBV18, the J gene TRBJ2-1; 7 nucleotides agree with TRBD2. J was trimmed by 4 bases and V by 1 base; bases with no gene match: 10. CDR1 is KGHSH, CDR2 LQKENI, per germline. The CDR3 totals 17 residues. In DNA form, the CDR3 reads TGTGCCAGCTCACCACTTGTCTACGCGGGAGAGTACAATGAGCAGTTCTTC. It codes for CASSPLVYAGEYNEQFF.

The chain joins TRBV2 to TRBJ2-7; 12 bases line up with TRBD2. The germline V gene encodes CDR1 SNHLY and CDR2 FYNNEI. The CDR3 is 15 residues long. The junction had 3 bases not matched to a gene; V was cut back by 4 bases and J by 2 bases. CDR3 region: CASSAGLAGPYEQYF. Written as DNA, the CDR3 is TGTGCCAGCAGTGCCGGACTAGCGGGACCCTACGAGCAGTACTTC.

The sample holds one count of this clone. The genes are TRBV2 and TRBJ2-3, with D unclear. Trimming pared 5 bases from V and 4 bases from J, leaving 13 bases between. Germline loops: CDR1 SNHLY, CDR2 FYNNEI. This CDR3 region has 14 residues. This CDR3 is CASSSVGRADTQYF. Here the CDR3 DNA reads TGTGCCAGCAGTAGTGTGGGCCGGGCAGATACGCAGTATTTT.

The rearrangement uses TRBV21-1 and TRBJ1-5; the table's TRBD1 call for D was not verified on the DNA. TRBV21-1 has pseudogene status. The CDR3 has 12 residues. CDR3 amino acids: CATARGNQPQHF. CDR3 bases: TGTGCCACTGCCAGGGGCAATCAGCCCCAGCATTTT.

The V gene is TRBV29-1, the J gene TRBJ2-3; 7 nucleotides match TRBD2. The germline V gene encodes CDR1 SQVTM and CDR2 ANQGSEA. CDR3 size: 14 residues. The J segment lost 2 bases and the V segment lost 4 bases, leaving 6 bases of the junction unmatched. CDR3 region: CSVAASGSTDTQYF. In DNA, the CDR3 is TGCAGCGTTGCGGCTAGCGGCTCCACAGATACGCAGTATTTT.

The V call is TRBV6-5, the J call TRBJ1-1; 10 bases line up with TRBD1. This CDR3 contains 14 residues. Per the germline V gene, CDR1 is MNHEY and CDR2 is SVGAGI. V dropped 6 bases and J dropped 7; count of bases not matched to a gene: 8. The CDR3 is CASRPGQGVLEAFF. In DNA, the CDR3 is TGTGCCAGCAGACCTGGACAGGGGGTTCTTGAAGCTTTCTTT.

Note on this clone: The sample carries other DNA sequences with the same CDR3. The CDR3 DNA reads TGTGCCAGCAGCTTGGTGGGGAGGGTGAACACTGAAGCTTTCTTT. Amino acid sequence: CASSLVGRVNTEAFF. The genes are TRBV5-4 and TRBJ1-1, with D unclear. Germline CDR1 reads SGHNT; CDR2 reads YYREEE (reference sequence). V lost 0 bases and J lost 0, with 9 bases in between. The CDR3 spans 15 residues.

The V call is TRBV5-4, the J call TRBJ2-1, with 12 bases aligning to TRBD2. Germline V gene sequence: CDR1 SGHNT, CDR2 YYREEE (reference sequence). Trimming at V came to 4 bases and at J to 0 bases, leaving 8 bases not matched to a gene. This CDR3 has 18 amino acids. CDR3 amino acids: CASSPLAGGPTSYNEQFF. The CDR3 DNA reads as TGTGCCAGCAGCCCTCTAGCGGGAGGGCCGACCTCCTACAATGAGCAGTTCTTC.